The 10 T cell receptor beta chains below come from one sample, sequenced in a study of a mutant IDH1 vaccine in newly diagnosed glioma (TCRdb year 2021). Read against the paper, the sample's time point label means: week 35, safety follow-up. A 20-mer mutant IDH1 peptide at 300 micrograms in Montanide made up each vaccine dose, which was injected subcutaneously together with topical imiquimod. Libraries were constructed by the immunoSEQ multiplex PCR assay. Imported from immuneACCESS, the table was reduced by TCRdb to in-frame sequences with V and J called. These copies leave out some clones; in studies compared against another copy, an unresolved V gene accounts for under half, and the cause of the remainder is not known. The sample table records 30,000 or so clones; around 77% of these occur just once. 3% to 3.5% of the sample lies in the top ten. Their antigens are not known. Sequences were derived from PBMCs, sampled from a glioma patient whose treatment included an IDH1 peptide vaccine. The receptor set was obtained from a middle-aged man with glioma. Some clones in this sample may be carry-over from other donors' samples.

The chain employs TRBV14 and TRBJ1-1, with D unresolved. Germline assignment: CDR1 SGHDN and CDR2 FVKESK. Trimming removed 4 bases at V and 1 base at J, with 4 bases between. The CDR3 loop spans 12 amino acids. The CDR3 spells CASSRGNTEAFF. The CDR3, as DNA: TGTGCCAGCAGCCGGGGGAACACTGAAGCTTTCTTT. The whole variable domain, filled in from reference TRBV14 and TRBJ1-1, reads EAGVTQFPSHSVIEKGQTVTLRCDPISGHDNLYWYRRVMGKEIKFLLHFVKESKQDESGMPNNRFLAERTGGTYSTLKVQPAELEDSGVYFCASSRGNTEAFFGQGTRLTVV.

V gene TRBV4-1 combines with J gene TRBJ1-1; D gene ambiguous. The CDR3 is 16 residues long. The V and J ends lost 3 bases and 1 base respectively, with 15 bases between them. Germline-derived CDR1 and CDR2 are MGHRA and YSYEKL. The chain's CDR3 is CASSQWNDGKNTEAFF. DNA of the CDR3: TGCGCCAGCAGCCAGTGGAACGACGGGAAGAACACTGAAGCTTTCTTT.

The sample holds a few counts of this clone. The chain couples TRBV15 to TRBJ1-5; D call uncertain. CDR1 is LNHNV and CDR2 is YYDKDF in the germline V gene (reference sequence). V was cut by 3 bases and J by 8 bases, with 8 bases left in between. The CDR3 loop spans 12 amino acids. This CDR3 reads CATSSPEEPQHF. CDR3 coding DNA: TGTGCCACCAGCAGCCCTGAGGAGCCCCAGCATTTT.

V is TRBV7-9 and J is TRBJ2-2; D possibly corresponds to TRBD2 (5 bases). The CDR3 is 10 residues long. From germline, CDR1 is SEHNR and CDR2 FQNEAQ (reference sequence). V was trimmed by 10 bases and J by 8 bases, leaving 8 bases between them. The CDR3 sequence: CAIWEGELFF. DNA for the CDR3: TGTGCCATCTGGGAGGGGGAGCTGTTTTTT.

V gene TRBV4-1 combines with J gene TRBJ1-2; TRBD1 agrees at 8 bases. The V gene end was trimmed by 2 bases and the J gene end by 8 bases; junction bases not matched to a gene: 10. The CDR3 totals 15 residues. Germline V CDR1 and CDR2: MGHRA, YSYEKL. The CDR3 here is CASSQSGQGAGGYTF. The CDR3 DNA sequence: TGCGCCAGCAGCCAATCCGGACAGGGTGCGGGGGGCTACACCTTC.

J is TRBJ1-6 and V is TRBV9, with D possibly being TRBD1 (6 bases). V was pared by 2 bases and J by 11 bases, with 11 bases between. This CDR3 is built from 13 residues. The germline V gene has CDR1 SGDLS and CDR2 YYNGEE. Here the CDR3 reads CASSVTGLTPLHF. The CDR3 bases are TGTGCCAGCAGCGTTACAGGGTTGACACCCCTCCACTTT.

This chain links TRBV5-1 with TRBJ1-1; no firm D call. CDR3 length: 13 residues. Per the germline V gene, CDR1 is SGHRS and CDR2 is YFSETQ. Trimming left V 0 bases short and J 3 bases short, with 6 bases between. The CDR3 here is CASSLVGDTEAFF. The CDR3 nucleotides are TGCGCCAGCAGCTTGGTCGGGGACACTGAAGCTTTCTTT.

The chain carries TRBV2 and TRBJ2-2; D is possibly TRBD2 (6 bases). Trimming stripped 7 bases from V and 3 bases from J, with 12 bases between. CDR1 is SNHLY, CDR2 FYNNEI, per germline. This CDR3 comprises 14 residues. The CDR3 region is CASIPGLHTGELFF. The DNA for the CDR3 is TGTGCCAGCATCCCGGGACTCCACACCGGGGAGCTGTTTTTT.

The J gene is TRBJ1-4, the V gene TRBV7-9; a weak D match, TRBD1 (6 bases). This CDR3 has 16 amino acids. From germline, CDR1 is SEHNR and CDR2 FQNEAQ (reference sequence). The V end lost 5 bases, the J end lost 10 bases, and 23 bases lay between the germline ends. CDR3 nucleotides: TGTGCCAGCAGCACACCGAGAGGGCAGGGGACCGGAAAACTGTTTTTT. Protein sequence: CASSTPRGQGTGKLFF.

This chain links TRBV10-3 with TRBJ2-7; TRBD1 aligns across 9 bases. This CDR3 is built from 14 residues. Unmatched junction bases numbered 3, after V lost 3 bases and J lost 3 bases. The germline V gene has CDR1 ENHRY and CDR2 SYGVKD. CDR3 DNA: TGTGCCATCAGTGATGCGACAGGGGGCTACGAGCAGTACTTC. Its translation is CAISDATGGYEQYF.